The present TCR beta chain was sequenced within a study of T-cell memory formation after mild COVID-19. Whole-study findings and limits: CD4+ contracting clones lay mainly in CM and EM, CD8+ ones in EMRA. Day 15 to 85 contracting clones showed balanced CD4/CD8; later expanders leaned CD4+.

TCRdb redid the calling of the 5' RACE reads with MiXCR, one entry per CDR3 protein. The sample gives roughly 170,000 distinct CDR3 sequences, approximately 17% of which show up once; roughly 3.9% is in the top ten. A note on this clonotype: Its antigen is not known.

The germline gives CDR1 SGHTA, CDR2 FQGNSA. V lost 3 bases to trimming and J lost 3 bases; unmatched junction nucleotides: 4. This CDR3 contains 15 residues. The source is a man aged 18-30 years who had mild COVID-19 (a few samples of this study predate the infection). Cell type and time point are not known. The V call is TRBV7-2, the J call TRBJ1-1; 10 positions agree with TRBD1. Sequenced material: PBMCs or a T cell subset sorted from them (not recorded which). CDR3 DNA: TGTGCCAGCAGCTTGGGACAGGGGCCCTACACTGAAGCTTTCTTT. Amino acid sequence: CASSLGQGPYTEAFF. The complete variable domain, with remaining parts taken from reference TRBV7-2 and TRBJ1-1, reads GAGVSQSPSNKVTEKGKDVELRCDPISGHTALYWYRQSLGQGLEFLIYFQGNSAPDKSGLPSDRFSAERTGGSVSTLTIQRTQQEDSAVYLCASSLGQGPYTEAFFGQGTRLTVV.